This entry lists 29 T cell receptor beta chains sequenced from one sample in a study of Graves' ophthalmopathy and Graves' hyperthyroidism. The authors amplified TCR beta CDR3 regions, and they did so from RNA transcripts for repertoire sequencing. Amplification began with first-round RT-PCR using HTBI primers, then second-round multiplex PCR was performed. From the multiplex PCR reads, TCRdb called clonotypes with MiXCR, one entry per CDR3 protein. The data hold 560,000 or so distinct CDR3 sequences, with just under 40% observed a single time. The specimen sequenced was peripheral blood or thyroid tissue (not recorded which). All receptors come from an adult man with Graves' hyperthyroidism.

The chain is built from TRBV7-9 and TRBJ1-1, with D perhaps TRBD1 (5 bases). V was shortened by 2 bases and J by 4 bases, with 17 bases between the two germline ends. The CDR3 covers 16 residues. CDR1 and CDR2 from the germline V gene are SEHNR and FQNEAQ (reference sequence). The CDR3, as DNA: TGTGCCAGCAGCTTAAATGGGGCGGGGCTGGGCACTGAAGCTTTCTTT. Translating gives CASSLNGAGLGTEAFF.

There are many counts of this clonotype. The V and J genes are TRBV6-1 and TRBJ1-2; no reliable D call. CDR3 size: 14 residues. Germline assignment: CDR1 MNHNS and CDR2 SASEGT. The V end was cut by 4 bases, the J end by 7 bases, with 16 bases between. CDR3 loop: CASSVRVGSSGYTF. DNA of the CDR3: TGTGCCAGCAGTGTAAGGGTAGGGAGTAGTGGCTACACCTTC.

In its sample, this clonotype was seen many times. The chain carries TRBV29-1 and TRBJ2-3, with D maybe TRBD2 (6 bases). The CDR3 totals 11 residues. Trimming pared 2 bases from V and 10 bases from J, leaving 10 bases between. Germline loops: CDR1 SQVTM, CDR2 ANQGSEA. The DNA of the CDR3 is TGCAGCGTTGAACGGGAGTTGCCGCAGTATTTT. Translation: CSVERELPQYF.

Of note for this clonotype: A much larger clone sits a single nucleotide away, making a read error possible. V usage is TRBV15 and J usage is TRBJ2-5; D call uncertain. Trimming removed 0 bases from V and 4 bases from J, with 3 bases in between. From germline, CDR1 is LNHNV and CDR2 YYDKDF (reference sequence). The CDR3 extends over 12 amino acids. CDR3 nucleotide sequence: TGTGCCACCAGCAGAGAATTAGAGACCCAGTACTTC. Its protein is CATSRELETQYF.

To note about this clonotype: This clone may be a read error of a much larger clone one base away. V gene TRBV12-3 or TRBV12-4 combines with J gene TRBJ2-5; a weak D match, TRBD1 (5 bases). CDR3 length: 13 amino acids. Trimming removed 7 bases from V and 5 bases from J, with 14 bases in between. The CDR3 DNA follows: TGTGCCAGCAATAACAGGTTCCCTGAGACCCAGTACTTC. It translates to CASNNRFPETQYF.

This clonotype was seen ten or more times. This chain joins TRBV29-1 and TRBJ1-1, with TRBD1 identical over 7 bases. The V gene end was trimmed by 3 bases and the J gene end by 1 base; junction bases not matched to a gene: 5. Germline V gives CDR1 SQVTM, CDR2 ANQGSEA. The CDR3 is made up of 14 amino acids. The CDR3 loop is CSVDRDRTNTEAFF. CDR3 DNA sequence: TGCAGCGTTGACCGGGACAGAACGAACACTGAAGCTTTCTTT.

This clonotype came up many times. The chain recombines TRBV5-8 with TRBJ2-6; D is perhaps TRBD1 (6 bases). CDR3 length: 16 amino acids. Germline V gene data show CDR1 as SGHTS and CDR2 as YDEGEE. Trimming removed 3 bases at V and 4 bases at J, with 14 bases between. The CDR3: CASSSGTGTGANVLTF. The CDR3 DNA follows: TGTGCCAGCAGCTCTGGTACAGGGACCGGGGCCAACGTCCTGACTTTC.

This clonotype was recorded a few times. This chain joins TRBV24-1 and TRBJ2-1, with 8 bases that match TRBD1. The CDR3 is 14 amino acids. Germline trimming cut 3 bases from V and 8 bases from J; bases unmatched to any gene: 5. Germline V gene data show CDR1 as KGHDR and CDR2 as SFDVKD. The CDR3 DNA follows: TGTGCCACCAGTGATGCAAAACAGGGGGATGAGCAGTTCTTC. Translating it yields CATSDAKQGDEQFF.

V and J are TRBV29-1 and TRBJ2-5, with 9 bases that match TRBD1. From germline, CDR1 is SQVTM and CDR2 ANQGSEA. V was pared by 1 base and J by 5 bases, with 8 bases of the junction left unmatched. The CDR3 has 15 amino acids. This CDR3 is CSVEGGQGKMETQYF. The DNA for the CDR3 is TGCAGCGTTGAAGGAGGACAGGGGAAAATGGAGACCCAGTACTTC.

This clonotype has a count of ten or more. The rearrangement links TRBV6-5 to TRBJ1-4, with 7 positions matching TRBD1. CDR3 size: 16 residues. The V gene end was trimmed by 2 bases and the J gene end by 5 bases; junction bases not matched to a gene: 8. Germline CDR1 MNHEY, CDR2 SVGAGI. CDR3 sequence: CASSYRGRVQNEKLFF. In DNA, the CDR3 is TGTGCCAGCAGTTACAGGGGGCGAGTCCAAAATGAAAAACTGTTTTTT.

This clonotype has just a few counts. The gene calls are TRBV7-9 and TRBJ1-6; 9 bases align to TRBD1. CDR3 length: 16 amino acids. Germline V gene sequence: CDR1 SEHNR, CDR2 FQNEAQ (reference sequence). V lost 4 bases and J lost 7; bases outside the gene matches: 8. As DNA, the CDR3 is TGTGCCAGCAGCTCAAACAGGGGGCGGATAAATTCACCCCTCCACTTT. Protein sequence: CASSSNRGRINSPLHF.

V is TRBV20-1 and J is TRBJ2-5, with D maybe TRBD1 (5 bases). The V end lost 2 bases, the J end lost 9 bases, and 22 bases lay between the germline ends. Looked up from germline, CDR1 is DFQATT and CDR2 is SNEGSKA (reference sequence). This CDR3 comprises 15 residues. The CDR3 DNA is TGCAGTGCTAGAAAAGCAGGGATCACCAATCAGCCCCAGTACTTC. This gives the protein CSARKAGITNQPQYF.

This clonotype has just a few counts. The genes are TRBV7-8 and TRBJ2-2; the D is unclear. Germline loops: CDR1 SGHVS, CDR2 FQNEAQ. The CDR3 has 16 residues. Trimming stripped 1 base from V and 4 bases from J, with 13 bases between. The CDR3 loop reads CASSLEGRLGTGELFF. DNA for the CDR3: TGTGCCAGCAGCTTAGAGGGTCGGTTGGGCACCGGGGAGCTGTTTTTT. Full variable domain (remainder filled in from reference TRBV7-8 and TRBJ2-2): GAGVSQSPRYKVAKRGQDVALRCDPISGHVSLFWYQQALGQGPEFLTYFQNEAQLDKSGLPSDRFFAERPEGSVSTLKIQRTQQEDSAVYLCASSLEGRLGTGELFFGEGSRLTVL.

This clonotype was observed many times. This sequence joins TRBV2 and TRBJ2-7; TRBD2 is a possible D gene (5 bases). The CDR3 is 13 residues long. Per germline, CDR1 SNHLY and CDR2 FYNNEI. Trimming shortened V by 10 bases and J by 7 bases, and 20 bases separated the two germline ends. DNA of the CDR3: TGTGCCATCCTAATTCCCGGGGTCCGGGAGCAGTACTTC. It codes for CAILIPGVREQYF.

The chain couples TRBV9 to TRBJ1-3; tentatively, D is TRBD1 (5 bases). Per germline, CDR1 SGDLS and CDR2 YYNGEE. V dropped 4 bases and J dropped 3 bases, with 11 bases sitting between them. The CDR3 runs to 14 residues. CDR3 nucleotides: TGTGCCAGCAGCTCAGGGCAGGGTGGAAACACCATATATTTT. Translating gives CASSSGQGGNTIYF. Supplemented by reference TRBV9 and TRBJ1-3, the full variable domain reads DSGVTQTPKHLITATGQRVTLRCSPRSGDLSVYWYQQSLDQGLQFLIQYYNGEERAKGNILERFSAQQFPDLHSELNLSSLELGDSALYFCASSSGQGGNTIYFGEGSWLTVV.

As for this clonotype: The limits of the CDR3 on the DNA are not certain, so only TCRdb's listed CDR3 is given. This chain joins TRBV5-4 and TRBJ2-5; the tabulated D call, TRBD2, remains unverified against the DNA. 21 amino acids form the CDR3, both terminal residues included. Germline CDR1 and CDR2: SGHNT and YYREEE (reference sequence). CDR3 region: CASSFYICSARAGGPWETQYF.

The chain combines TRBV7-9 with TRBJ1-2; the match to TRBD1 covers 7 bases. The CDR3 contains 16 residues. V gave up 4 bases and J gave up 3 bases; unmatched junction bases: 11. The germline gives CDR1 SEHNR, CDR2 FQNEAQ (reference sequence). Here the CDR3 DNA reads TGTGCCAGCAGCTCATCAACCGGACAGGTTGACTATGGCTACACCTTC. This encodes CASSSSTGQVDYGYTF.

The CDR3 bases are TGCAGCGTGTCGCTGGGATTGGACTATGGCTACACCTTC. This codes for CSVSLGLDYGYTF. This chain joins TRBV29-1 and TRBJ1-2; D is unresolved. The V and J ends lost 6 bases and 3 bases respectively, with 14 bases between them. Germline CDR1 is SQVTM and CDR2 is ANQGSEA. CDR3 length: 13 residues. The entire variable domain, with the rest obtained from reference TRBV29-1 and TRBJ1-2, is as follows: SAVISQKPSRDICQRGTSLTIQCQVDSQVTMMFWYRQQPGQSLTLIATANQGSEATYESGFVIDKFPISRPNLTFSTLTVSNMSPEDSSIYLCSVSLGLDYGYTFGSGTRLTVV.

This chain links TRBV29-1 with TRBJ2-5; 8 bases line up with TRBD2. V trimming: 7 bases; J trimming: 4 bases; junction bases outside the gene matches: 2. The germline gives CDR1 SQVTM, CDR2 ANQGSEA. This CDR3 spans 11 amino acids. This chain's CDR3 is CSALAGETQYF. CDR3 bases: TGCAGCGCGCTAGCGGGAGAGACCCAGTACTTC.

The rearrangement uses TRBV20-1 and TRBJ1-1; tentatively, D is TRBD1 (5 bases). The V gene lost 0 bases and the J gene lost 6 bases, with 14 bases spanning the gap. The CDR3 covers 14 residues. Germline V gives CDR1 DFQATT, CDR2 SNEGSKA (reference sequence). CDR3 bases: TGCAGTGCTAGAGATCGGCGCGGGGCCTCTGAAGCTTTCTTT. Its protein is CSARDRRGASEAFF.

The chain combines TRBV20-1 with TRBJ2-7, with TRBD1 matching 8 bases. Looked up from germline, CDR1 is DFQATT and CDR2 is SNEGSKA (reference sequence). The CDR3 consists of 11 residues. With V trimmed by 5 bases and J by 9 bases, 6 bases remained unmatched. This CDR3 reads CSARQGTGQYF. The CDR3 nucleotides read TGCAGTGCTCGACAGGGGACGGGGCAGTACTTC.

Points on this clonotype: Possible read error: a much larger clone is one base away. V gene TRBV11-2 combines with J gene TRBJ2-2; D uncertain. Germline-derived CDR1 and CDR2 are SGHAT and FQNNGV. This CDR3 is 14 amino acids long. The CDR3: CASSWSLNIGELFF. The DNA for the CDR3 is TGTGCCAGCAGCTGGTCCTTGAACATCGGGGAGCTGTTTTTT. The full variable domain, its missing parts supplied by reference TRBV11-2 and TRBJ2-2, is EAGVAQSPRYKIIEKRQSVAFWCNPISGHATLYWYQQILGQGPKLLIQFQNNGVVDDSQLPKDRFSAERLKGVDSTLKIQPAKLEDSAVYLCASSWSLNIGELFFGEGSRLTVL.

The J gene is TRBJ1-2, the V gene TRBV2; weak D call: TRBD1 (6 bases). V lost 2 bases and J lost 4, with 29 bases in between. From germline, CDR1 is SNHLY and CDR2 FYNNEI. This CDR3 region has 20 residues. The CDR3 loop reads CASSEPLRGARTPGSYGYTF. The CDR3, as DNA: TGTGCCAGCAGTGAACCCTTGCGGGGGGCCCGAACACCGGGGAGCTATGGCTACACCTTC. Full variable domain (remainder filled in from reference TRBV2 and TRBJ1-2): EPEVTQTPSHQVTQMGQEVILRCVPISNHLYFYWYRQILGQKVEFLVSFYNNEISEKSEIFDDQFSVERPDGSNFTLKIRSTKLEDSAMYFCASSEPLRGARTPGSYGYTFGSGTRLTVV.

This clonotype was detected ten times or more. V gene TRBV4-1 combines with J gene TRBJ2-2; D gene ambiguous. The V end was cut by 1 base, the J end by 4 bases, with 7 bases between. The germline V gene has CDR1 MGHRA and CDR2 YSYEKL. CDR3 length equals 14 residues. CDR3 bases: TGCGCCAGCAGCCAAGCCCGATTCACCGGGGAGCTGTTTTTT. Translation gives CASSQARFTGELFF.

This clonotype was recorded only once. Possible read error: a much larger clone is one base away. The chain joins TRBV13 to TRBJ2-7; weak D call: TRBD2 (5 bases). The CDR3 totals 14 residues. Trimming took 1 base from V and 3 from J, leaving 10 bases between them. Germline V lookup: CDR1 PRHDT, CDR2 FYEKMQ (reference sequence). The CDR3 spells CASSLVPSYYEQYF. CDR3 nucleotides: TGTGCCAGCAGCTTAGTTCCTAGCTACTACGAGCAGTACTTC.

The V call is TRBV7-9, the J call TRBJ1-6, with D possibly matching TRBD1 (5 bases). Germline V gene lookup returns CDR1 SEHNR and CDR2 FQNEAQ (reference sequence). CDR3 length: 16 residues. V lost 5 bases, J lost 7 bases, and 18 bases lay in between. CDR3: CASSKGPGTQNSPLHF. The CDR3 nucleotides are TGTGCCAGCAGCAAGGGCCCCGGGACTCAAAATTCACCCCTCCACTTT.

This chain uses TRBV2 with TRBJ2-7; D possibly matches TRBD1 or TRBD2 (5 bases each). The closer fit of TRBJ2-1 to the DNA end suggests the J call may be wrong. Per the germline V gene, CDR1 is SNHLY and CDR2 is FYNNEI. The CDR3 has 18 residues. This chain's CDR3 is CASSARVMGRNDYNEQFF. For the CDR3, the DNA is TGTGCCAGCAGTGCCCGGGTCATGGGACGGAACGACTACAATGAGCAGTTCTTC.

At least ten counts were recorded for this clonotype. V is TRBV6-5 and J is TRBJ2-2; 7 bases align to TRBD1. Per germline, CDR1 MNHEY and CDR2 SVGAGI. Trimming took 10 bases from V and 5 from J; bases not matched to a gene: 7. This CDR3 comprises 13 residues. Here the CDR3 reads CATRTGETGELFF. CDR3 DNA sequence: TGTGCCACTCGGACAGGCGAAACCGGGGAGCTGTTTTTT.

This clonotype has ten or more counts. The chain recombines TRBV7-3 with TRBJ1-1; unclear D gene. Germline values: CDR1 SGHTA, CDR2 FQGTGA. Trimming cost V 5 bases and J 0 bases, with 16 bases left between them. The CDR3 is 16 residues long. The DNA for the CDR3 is TGTGCCAGCAGCCTTACAGCGCTTTCGATGAACACTGAAGCTTTCTTT. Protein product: CASSLTALSMNTEAFF.